This T cell receptor (beta chain) was observed in a study of PD-1 blockade in classical Hodgkin lymphoma (dated by TCRdb to 2018 to 2021). Broadly, across the study: Nivolumab dosing was 3 mg/kg intravenously every 2 weeks, continuing until either disease progression or unacceptable toxicity. The study used TCR beta sequencing and CyTOF to define a peripheral blood immune signature of response to PD-1 blockade in classical Hodgkin lymphoma.

Details on this clone: Its antigen is unknown. Base qualities are missing; no much larger clone stands one base away.

The time point label corresponds to: cycle 4 day 1 (C4D1), after 5 to 7 weeks of nivolumab. Every trial patient had relapsed after autologous stem cell transplantation, and cohorts A, B and C differed in prior brentuximab vedotin exposure. The trial cohort included fewer than 60 patients with relapsed/refractory classical Hodgkin lymphoma, and each patient had a best overall response of complete response, partial response or progressive disease. In the multi-cohort phase II CheckMate 205 trial, trial patients received single-agent nivolumab. Best overall response was determined by an independent review committee according to the 2007 International Working Group response criteria. PBMCs from the trial were collected at three points: immediately before nivolumab initiation (C1D1), and during therapy at cycle 2 day 1 and cycle 4 day 1. After peripheral blood was drawn into 8 mL Vacutainer Cell Preparation Tubes, PBMCs were isolated by centrifugation and then cryopreserved.

Genomic DNA was extracted with the Qiagen DNeasy kit from unsorted PBMCs and from negatively selected CD4+ and CD8+ fractions. Amplification of TCR beta CDR3 regions was done by immunoSEQ multiplex PCR with primers that anneal to V and J segments. A synthetic immune receptor repertoire was used to minimize amplification bias, and any remaining bias was removed computationally after sequencing. The paper's processing steps were these. Repertoire diversity was quantified as the Shannon entropy index using custom Python scripts. The unsorted, CD4+ and CD8+ repertoires were each analyzed separately, with the exception of combined analyses, where CD4+ and CD8+ sequences were merged in silico. A clone was considered expanded if an increase in frequency of at least 2-fold after treatment relative to C1D1 was found, and a pseudocount of 0.5 was applied to clones undetected at baseline. Singleton clones were defined as clones with 0 or 1 copy at C1D1, and non-singleton clones were defined as clones with 2 or more copies. Clones expanded in unsorted samples were annotated as CD4+, CD8+ or unknown by matching protein sequences in sorted samples from the same patient. Wilcoxon tests were applied to paired samples to test diversity changes from C1D1 to C4D1. This immuneACCESS table, as held by TCRdb, lists in-frame sequences with V and J called but not all clones. Of the missing ones, under half trace to an unresolved V gene in checked studies; the others have no known cause. Clonal size and the V and J genes are those of that table, whereas D and trimming came from the DNA. For this sample there are 20,000 to 30,000 clones; about 88% appear just once. The top ten clones comprise around 6.2% of the sample.

Trimming removed 7 bases from V and 4 bases from J; the gene matches leave 9 bases unexplained. The germline V gene (reference sequence) provides CDR1 LNHDA and CDR2 SQIVND. From the cysteine up to the phenylalanine, the CDR3 has a length of 14 residues. Solely the CDR3 DNA is kept, with 42 bases framed from the first base. Broad study findings and their caveats: A significant rise by C4D1 was seen in CD4+ but not CD8+ TCR diversity (p=0.0027 vs p=0.16), with the rise being most apparent in complete responders (p=0.02). Baseline TCR diversity was reported as lower in newly diagnosed patients than in healthy donors, and lower still in relapsed/refractory patients. Among trial patients, those achieving complete response had baseline diversity similar to that of newly diagnosed patients, while diversity was significantly lower in partial responders and progressors. The study covered only a single clinical trial cohort, and the causes of the repertoire differences, possibly disease activity or prior therapy, were still not defined. Patients starting nivolumab less than 1 year after ASCT had lower diversity and were excluded from later analyses to avoid confounding by immune reconstitution.

This TCR came from a human donor with classical Hodgkin lymphoma. Recombination linked TRBV19 to TRBJ1-1; 7 of the junction bases match TRBD1. Sequenced here: peripheral blood mononuclear cells (PBMCs), sampled before the fourth cycle of nivolumab. The CDR3 region has the sequence CASNPKGASTEAFF. The nucleotide sequence is given as TGTGCCAGTAACCCGAAGGGGGCATCCACTGAAGCTTTCTTT.